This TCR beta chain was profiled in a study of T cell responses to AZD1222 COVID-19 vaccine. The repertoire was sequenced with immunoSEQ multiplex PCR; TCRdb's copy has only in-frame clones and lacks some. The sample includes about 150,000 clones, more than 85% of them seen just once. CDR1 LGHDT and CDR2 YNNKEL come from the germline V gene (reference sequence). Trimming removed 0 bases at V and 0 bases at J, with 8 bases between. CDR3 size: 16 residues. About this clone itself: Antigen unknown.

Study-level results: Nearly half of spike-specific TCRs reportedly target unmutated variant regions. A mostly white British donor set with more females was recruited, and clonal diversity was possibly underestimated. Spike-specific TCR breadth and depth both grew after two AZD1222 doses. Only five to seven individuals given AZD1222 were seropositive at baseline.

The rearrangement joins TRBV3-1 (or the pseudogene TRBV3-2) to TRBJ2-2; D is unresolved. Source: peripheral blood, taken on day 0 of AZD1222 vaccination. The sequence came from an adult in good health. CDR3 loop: CASSQDRTANTGELFF. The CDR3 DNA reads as TGTGCCAGCAGCCAAGATCGGACGGCGAACACCGGGGAGCTGTTTTTT.